This T cell receptor (beta chain) was retrieved from a study of T cells in Graves' hyperthyroidism and ophthalmopathy. Researchers took RNA transcripts and amplified the TCR beta CDR3 regions from them. The TCR CDR3 was amplified in a first-round RT-PCR using the HTBI primer set. TCRdb redid the calling of the multiplex PCR reads with MiXCR, one entry per CDR3 protein. The table has 530,000 or so distinct CDR3 sequences, roughly 50% seen once. The CDR3 covers 15 residues. The V segment lost 5 bases and the J segment 4 bases; nucleotides outside the gene matches: 11. Germline CDR1 reads MNHNS; CDR2 reads SASEGT.

The sequenced sample was peripheral blood or thyroid tissue (not recorded which). The clonotype comes from a young woman with Graves' hyperthyroidism. The V call is TRBV6-1, the J call TRBJ2-7; 7 nucleotides line up with TRBD1. CDR3 sequence reads: CASSFRPGGLYEQYF. In DNA form, the CDR3 reads TGTGCCAGCAGTTTTAGACCAGGGGGTCTGTACGAGCAGTACTTC.